These 24 T cell receptor beta chains share one sample of origin, sequenced in a study of cytomegalovirus exposure and HLA in healthy donors. Some clones are missing from TCRdb's copy, which holds only in-frame ones; the method was immunoSEQ multiplex PCR. Found here are about 110,000 clones, about 87% of them singletons; the top ten hold about 1.8%. The sequencing input was PBMCs. The receptors derive from a woman in her late teens or twenties in good health and CMV-seropositive.

The chain is built from TRBV2 and TRBJ2-3; 8 nucleotides align to TRBD2. V lost 5 bases, J lost 5 bases, and 12 bases stayed unmatched. Germline CDR1 is SNHLY and CDR2 is FYNNEI. This CDR3 is built from 16 residues. The CDR3 nucleotides read TGTGCCAGCAGTACTAAAGCGGGGGACTTCGGAGATACGCAGTATTTT. Translating it yields CASSTKAGDFGDTQYF. The whole variable domain, remainder taken from reference TRBV2 and TRBJ2-3, is EPEVTQTPSHQVTQMGQEVILRCVPISNHLYFYWYRQILGQKVEFLVSFYNNEISEKSEIFDDQFSVERPDGSNFTLKIRSTKLEDSAMYFCASSTKAGDFGDTQYFGPGTRLTVL.

The rearrangement links TRBV6-1 to TRBJ2-3; perhaps TRBD2 as D (5 bases). Germline-derived CDR1 and CDR2 are MNHNS and SASEGT. CDR3 length: 13 residues. V lost 6 bases, J lost 0 bases, and 7 bases lay in between. The CDR3 here is CASRRASTDTQYF. CDR3 DNA: TGTGCCAGCAGGAGGGCAAGCACAGATACGCAGTATTTT.

V usage is TRBV7-9 and J usage is TRBJ2-2; unclear D gene. Looked up from germline, CDR1 is SEHNR and CDR2 is FQNEAQ (reference sequence). Trimming took 5 bases from V and 3 from J, leaving 4 bases between them. The CDR3 runs 12 residues. DNA of the CDR3: TGTGCCAGCAGCCCCGACACCGGGGAGCTGTTTTTT. Protein: CASSPDTGELFF.

This chain connects TRBV9 to TRBJ2-1; TRBD1 is a possible D gene (6 bases). The CDR3 sequence is 15 residues long. The V end was cut by 5 bases, the J end by 1 base, with 13 bases between. Looked up from germline, CDR1 is SGDLS and CDR2 is YYNGEE. The CDR3: CASSDQGNSYNEQFF. CDR3 DNA sequence: TGTGCCAGCAGTGACCAGGGGAATTCCTACAATGAGCAGTTCTTC.

This chain joins TRBV7-6 and TRBJ1-1; D unresolved. V was trimmed by 5 bases and J by 1 base, leaving 8 bases between them. The CDR3 covers 13 residues. From germline, CDR1 is SGHVS and CDR2 FNYEAQ. CDR3 loop: CASSAERNTEAFF. In nucleotides, the CDR3 is TGTGCCAGCAGCGCGGAACGGAACACTGAAGCTTTCTTT.

The chain recombines TRBV10-3 with TRBJ1-1, with D maybe TRBD1 (5 bases). Germline CDR1 and CDR2: ENHRY and SYGVKD. This CDR3 is 10 amino acids long. Trimming pared 11 bases from V and 4 bases from J, leaving 8 bases between. CDR3 sequence: CASRVTEAFF. The CDR3, as DNA: TGTGCCTCCAGGGTCACTGAAGCTTTCTTT.

The genes are TRBV6-5 and TRBJ2-4; no firm D call. Trimming stripped 4 bases from V and 0 bases from J, with 10 bases between. The CDR3 consists of 15 residues. Germline loops: CDR1 MNHEY, CDR2 SVGAGI. CDR3 loop: CASSSSALAKNIQYF. The CDR3 DNA reads as TGTGCCAGCAGTTCCTCAGCGTTAGCCAAAAACATTCAGTACTTC.

The chain is built from TRBV7-8 and TRBJ1-4; no clear D. The CDR3 is 14 amino acids. Trimming stripped 5 bases from V and 7 bases from J, with 14 bases between. Looked up from germline, CDR1 is SGHVS and CDR2 is FQNEAQ. Written as DNA, the CDR3 is TGTGCCAGCAGCCCCGGAGCGGTCTCTGAAAAACTGTTTTTT. Translation: CASSPGAVSEKLFF.

The rearrangement joins TRBV4-3 to TRBJ2-1; 11 nucleotides align to TRBD2. The CDR3 is made up of 19 amino acids. Germline values: CDR1 LGHNA, CDR2 YSLEER. Trimming cost V 2 bases and J 4 bases; bases outside gene matches: 13. CDR3 loop: CASSQLTPSSGGTYNEQFF. The CDR3 bases are TGCGCCAGCAGCCAACTTACCCCTTCTAGCGGGGGGACTTACAATGAGCAGTTCTTC.

This clone was counted only a few times. The CDR3 protein is CASSTGQNYEQYF. CDR3 nucleotides: TGTGCCAGCAGTACGGGACAGAACTACGAGCAGTACTTC. V usage is TRBV6-5 and J usage is TRBJ2-7; 7 bases are shared with TRBD1. The V gene end was trimmed by 5 bases and the J gene end by 3 bases; junction bases not matched to a gene: 4. There are 13 residues in the CDR3. Germline V gene data show CDR1 as MNHEY and CDR2 as SVGAGI.

This chain connects TRBV28 to TRBJ1-5; possible D gene TRBD1, 5 bases. The V end was cut by 4 bases, the J end by 3 bases, with 13 bases between. CDR1 and CDR2 (germline): MDHEN, SYDVKM. The CDR3 covers 15 residues. The CDR3 protein is CASSSGTPDNQPQHF. The DNA of the CDR3 is TGTGCCAGCAGTTCCGGGACTCCAGACAATCAGCCCCAGCATTTT.

The chain is built from TRBV10-3 and TRBJ2-7, with a possible D match to TRBD1 (6 bases). V lost 10 bases and J lost 5, with 18 bases in between. This CDR3 comprises 13 residues. Germline CDR1 reads ENHRY; CDR2 reads SYGVKD. CDR3 coding DNA: TGTGCCACCGGGACAAGGGACGTCCACGAGCAGTACTTC. This codes for CATGTRDVHEQYF.

The gene calls are TRBV2 and TRBJ2-7; the match to TRBD1 covers 8 bases. The length of the CDR3 is 14 residues. The trim removed 6 bases at V and 2 bases at J, leaving 6 bases unmatched. Germline CDR1 is SNHLY and CDR2 is FYNNEI. The CDR3 region has the DNA TGTGCCAGCAGGAACCGGGACAGGACCTACGAGCAGTACTTC. Translation gives CASRNRDRTYEQYF.

The rearrangement uses TRBV4-1 and TRBJ1-3, with 7 bases lining up with TRBD1. With V trimmed by 5 bases and J by 0 bases, 7 bases remained unmatched. This CDR3 spans 16 amino acids. Germline CDR1 MGHRA, CDR2 YSYEKL. This chain's CDR3 is CASSTPQGPSGNTIYF. The CDR3 coding sequence is TGCGCCAGCAGCACTCCACAGGGGCCCTCTGGAAACACCATATATTTT.

The rearrangement uses TRBV27 and TRBJ2-3; TRBD2 agrees at 11 bases. V lost 6 bases, J lost 3 bases, and 8 bases stayed unmatched. The CDR3 contains 16 residues. CDR1 is MNHEY, CDR2 SMNVEV, per germline (reference sequence). The CDR3 reads CASSLSGGARTDTQYF. CDR3 nucleotide sequence: TGTGCCAGCAGCCTTAGCGGGGGGGCCCGAACAGATACGCAGTATTTT.

The rearrangement joins TRBV6-5 to TRBJ2-3, with TRBD2 matching over 9 bases. The CDR3 totals 14 residues. V dropped 8 bases and J dropped 4; count of bases not matched to a gene: 7. In germline, CDR1 is MNHEY, CDR2 SVGAGI. This CDR3 reads CASRGGGPPDTQYF. In DNA, the CDR3 is TGTGCCAGCCGCGGGGGGGGCCCCCCAGATACGCAGTATTTT.

This chain uses TRBV6-5 with TRBJ1-2; D unresolved. CDR1 is MNHEY and CDR2 is SVGAGI in the germline V gene. The CDR3 runs to 11 residues. V shed 5 bases and J shed 5 bases, with 6 bases lying between them. For the CDR3, the DNA is TGTGCCAGCAGTCCGGGTTATGGCTACACCTTC. Translated: CASSPGYGYTF.

The genes are TRBV20-1 and TRBJ2-2; D not resolved. Deletions cut 8 bases from V and 5 bases from J, with 9 bases between. Germline V lookup: CDR1 DFQATT, CDR2 SNEGSKA (reference sequence). The CDR3 is made up of 11 amino acids. In nucleotides, the CDR3 is TGCAGTCCGTCCGCGACCGGGGAGCTGTTTTTT. It translates to CSPSATGELFF.

V gene TRBV18 combines with J gene TRBJ1-5, with D possibly being TRBD1 (6 bases). Trimming removed 3 bases from V and 3 bases from J, with 27 bases in between. The germline V gene has CDR1 KGHSH and CDR2 LQKENI. The CDR3 sequence is 20 residues long. The CDR3 DNA reads TGTGCCAGCTCACCCGGACGAGGTTTCTCGGACAGTCCTTTCAATCAGCCCCAGCATTTT. Protein product: CASSPGRGFSDSPFNQPQHF.

The sample holds one count of this clone. The chain links TRBV10-3 to TRBJ2-2; possibly TRBD2 for D (5 bases). The CDR3 totals 14 residues. The germline V gene has CDR1 ENHRY and CDR2 SYGVKD. The V and J ends lost 6 bases and 0 bases respectively, with 8 bases between them. This CDR3 reads CAIRPAANTGELFF. The CDR3 DNA is TGTGCCATCAGGCCAGCGGCGAACACCGGGGAGCTGTTTTTT.

The gene calls are TRBV6-4 and TRBJ2-3, with TRBD2 matching over 12 bases. The CDR3 runs 17 residues. Germline lookup yields CDR1 MRHNA and CDR2 SNTAGT. With V trimmed by 0 bases and J by 1 base, 2 bases remained unmatched. The CDR3 loop reads CASSDSASGGGTDTQYF. CDR3 nucleotide sequence: TGTGCCAGCAGTGACTCGGCTAGCGGGGGGGGCACAGATACGCAGTATTTT.

The chain couples TRBV6-1 to TRBJ2-7; TRBD2 might be the D (7 bases). Germline V gene lookup returns CDR1 MNHNS and CDR2 SASEGT. There are 15 residues in the CDR3. The germline V and J ends were trimmed by 1 base and 1 base, with 11 bases remaining between them. The CDR3 bases are TGTGCCAGCAGTGAAGTTGGGAGGGGGTCCTACGAGCAGTACTTC. It codes for CASSEVGRGSYEQYF.

The V call is TRBV6-6, the J call TRBJ1-2; D unresolved. Germline V gene sequence: CDR1 MNHNY, CDR2 SVGAGI (reference sequence). This CDR3 contains 11 residues. V was shortened by 5 bases and J by 4 bases, with 5 bases between the two germline ends. The CDR3 bases are TGTGCCAGCAGTCCCGGCTATGGCTACACCTTC. Translating gives CASSPGYGYTF.

The chain couples TRBV6-4 to TRBJ2-1; D ambiguous. The CDR3 sequence is 17 residues long. The germline V gene has CDR1 MRHNA and CDR2 SNTAGT. Trimming removed 4 bases at V and 2 bases at J, with 18 bases between. The CDR3 nucleotides read TGTGCCAGCAGTGTAAGGCCTAACAGTAACCCCTACAATGAGCAGTTCTTC. It codes for CASSVRPNSNPYNEQFF.